This entry concerns a single T cell receptor (beta chain). Its target is unknown. Overall study results and limits: The larger cohort examined one V-J beta rearrangement, not whole repertoires. Tumor memory CD4+ T cell TCR gene usage clustered with blood and lymph node memory CD4+ cells and lymph node naive CD4+ cells.

The germline V and J ends were trimmed by 4 bases and 0 bases, with 4 bases remaining between them. The CDR3 runs to 13 residues. Germline CDR1 LGHDT, CDR2 YNNKEL (reference sequence). CD25-based Treg depletion was applied to purified naive CD4+ T cells. From the 5' RACE reads, TCRdb called clonotypes with MiXCR, one entry per CDR3 protein. Among roughly 40,000 distinct CDR3 sequences, approximately 20% were seen once, and the ten largest hold 2.5% to 3%. Sequenced material: naive CD4+ T cells sorted from a lymph node. Subset noted: naive CD4+ T cells, CD4+CD45RA+CD25-. This receptor was identified in a female donor with breast cancer. The rearrangement uses TRBV3-1 and TRBJ2-1; unclear D gene. This CDR3 reads CASSPVSYNEQFF. The CDR3 coding sequence is TGTGCCAGCAGCCCCGTCTCCTACAATGAGCAGTTCTTC.